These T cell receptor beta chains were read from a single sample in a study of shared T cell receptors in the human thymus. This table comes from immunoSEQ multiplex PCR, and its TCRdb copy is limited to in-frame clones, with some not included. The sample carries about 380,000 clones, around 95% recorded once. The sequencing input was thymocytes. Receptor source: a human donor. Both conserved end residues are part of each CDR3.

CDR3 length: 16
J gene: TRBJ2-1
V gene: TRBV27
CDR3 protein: CASSLEIGAPYNEQFF

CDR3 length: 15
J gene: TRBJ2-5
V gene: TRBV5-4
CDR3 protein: CASSLGSGGQETQYF

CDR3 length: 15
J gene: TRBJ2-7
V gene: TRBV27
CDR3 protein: CASSPPPGVTYEQYF

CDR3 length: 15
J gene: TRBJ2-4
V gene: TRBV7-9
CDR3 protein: CASSLAGVAKNIQYF

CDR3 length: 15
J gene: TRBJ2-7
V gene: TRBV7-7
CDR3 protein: CASSPLASGRGEQYF

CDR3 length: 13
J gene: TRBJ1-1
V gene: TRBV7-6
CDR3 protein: CASSFKQGAEAFF

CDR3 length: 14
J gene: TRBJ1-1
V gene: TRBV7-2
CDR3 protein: CASSSGTSGTEAFF

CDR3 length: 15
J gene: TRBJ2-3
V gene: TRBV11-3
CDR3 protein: CASSYTPWDPDTQYF

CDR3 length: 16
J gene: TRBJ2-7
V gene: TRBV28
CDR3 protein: CASTPFGGRSSYEQYF

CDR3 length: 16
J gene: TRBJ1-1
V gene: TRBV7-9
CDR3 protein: CASSSRDSTMNTEAFF

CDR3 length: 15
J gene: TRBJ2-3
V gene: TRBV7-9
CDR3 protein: CASSKRGSRTDTQYF

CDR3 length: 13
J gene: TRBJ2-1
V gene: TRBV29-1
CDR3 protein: CSYFSGSSDEQFF

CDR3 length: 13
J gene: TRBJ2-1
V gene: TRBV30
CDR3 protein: CAWKEGPYNEQFF

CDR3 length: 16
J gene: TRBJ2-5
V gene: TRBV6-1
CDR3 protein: CASSEDGGGHEETQYF

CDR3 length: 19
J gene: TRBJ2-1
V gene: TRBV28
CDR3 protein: CASSLVAGGGFVPYNEQFF

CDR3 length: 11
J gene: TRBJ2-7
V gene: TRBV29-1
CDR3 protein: CSAGQGTEQYF

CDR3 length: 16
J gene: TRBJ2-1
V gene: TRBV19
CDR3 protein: CASSLKVAGAGNEQFF

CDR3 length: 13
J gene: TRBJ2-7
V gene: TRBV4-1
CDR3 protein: CASSQEQGAEQYF

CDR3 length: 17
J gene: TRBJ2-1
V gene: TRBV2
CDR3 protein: CASSSAGLAGVDNEQFF

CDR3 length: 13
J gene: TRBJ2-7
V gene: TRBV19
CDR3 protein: CASTSAGDYEQYF

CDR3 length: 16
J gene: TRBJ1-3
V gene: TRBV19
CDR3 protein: CASSISRVSSGNTIYF

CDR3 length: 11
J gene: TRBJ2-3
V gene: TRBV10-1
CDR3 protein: CARWAPDTQYF

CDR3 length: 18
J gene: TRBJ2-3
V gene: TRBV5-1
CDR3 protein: CASSFHRDRGPNTDTQYF

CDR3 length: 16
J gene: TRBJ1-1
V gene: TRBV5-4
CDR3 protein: CASSPTVGTTNTEAFF

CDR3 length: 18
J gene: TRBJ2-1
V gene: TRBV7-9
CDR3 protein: CASSFRLAGVVGKNEQFF

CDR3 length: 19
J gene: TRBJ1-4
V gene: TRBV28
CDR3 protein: CASSRGQTERGATNEKLFF

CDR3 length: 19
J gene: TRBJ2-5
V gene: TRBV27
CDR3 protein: CASSSPRGRDRGIQETQYF

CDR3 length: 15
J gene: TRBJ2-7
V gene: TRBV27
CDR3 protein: CASSKNRDRAYEQYF

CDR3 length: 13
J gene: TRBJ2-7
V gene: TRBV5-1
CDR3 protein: CASAQGASHEQYF

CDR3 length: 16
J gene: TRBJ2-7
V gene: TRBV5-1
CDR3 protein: CASSSTGQANSYEQYF

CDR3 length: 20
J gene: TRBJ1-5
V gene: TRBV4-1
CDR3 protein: CASSQVGGRGQHNTNQPQHF

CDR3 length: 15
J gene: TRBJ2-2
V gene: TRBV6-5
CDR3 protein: CASSSRDRQCGELFF

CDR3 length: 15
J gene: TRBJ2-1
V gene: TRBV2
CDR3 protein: CASSYRTSGRTEQFF

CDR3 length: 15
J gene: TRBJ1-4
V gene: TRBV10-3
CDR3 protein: CAISESGSSNEKLFF

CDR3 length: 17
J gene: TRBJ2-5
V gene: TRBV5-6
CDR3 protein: CASSLRRLASGRQTQYF

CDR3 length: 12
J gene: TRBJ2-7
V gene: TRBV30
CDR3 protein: CAWTVGTYEQYF

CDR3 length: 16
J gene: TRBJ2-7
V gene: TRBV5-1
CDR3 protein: CASSSTSGYPTYEQYF

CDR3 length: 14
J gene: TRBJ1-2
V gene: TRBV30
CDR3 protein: CAWRVWDRRYGYTF

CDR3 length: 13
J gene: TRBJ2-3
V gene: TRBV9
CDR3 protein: CASRGTGTDTQYF

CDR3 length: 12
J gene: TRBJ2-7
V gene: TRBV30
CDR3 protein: CAWRDKSYEQYF

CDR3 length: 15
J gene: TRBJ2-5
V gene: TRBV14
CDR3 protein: CASSQVGRVQETQYF

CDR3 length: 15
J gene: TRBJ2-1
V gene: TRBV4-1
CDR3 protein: CASSQVTALYNEQFF

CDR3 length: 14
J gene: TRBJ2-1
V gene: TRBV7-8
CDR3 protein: CASSLTSDAEEQFF

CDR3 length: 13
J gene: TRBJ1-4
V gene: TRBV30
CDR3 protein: CAWSIGPNEKLFF

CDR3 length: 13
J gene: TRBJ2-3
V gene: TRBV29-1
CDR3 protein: CSACISESDTQYF

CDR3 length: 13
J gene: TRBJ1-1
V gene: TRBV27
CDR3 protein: CASSLSPLTEAFF

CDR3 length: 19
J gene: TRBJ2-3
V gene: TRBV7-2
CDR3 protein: CASSPGGMGTRWGTDTQYF

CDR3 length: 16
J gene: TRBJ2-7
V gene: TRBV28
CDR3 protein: CASSPRRGQGAYEQYF

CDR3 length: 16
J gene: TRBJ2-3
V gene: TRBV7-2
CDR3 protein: CASSFSKDSNTDTQYF

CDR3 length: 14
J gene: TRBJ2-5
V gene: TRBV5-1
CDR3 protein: CASSTGQGLETQYF

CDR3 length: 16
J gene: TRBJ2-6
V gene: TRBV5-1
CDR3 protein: CASSLQGSSGANVLTF

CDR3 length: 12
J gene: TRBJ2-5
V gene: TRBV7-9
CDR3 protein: CASSLDPASQYF

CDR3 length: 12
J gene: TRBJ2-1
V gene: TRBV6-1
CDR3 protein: CASRGRLNEQFF